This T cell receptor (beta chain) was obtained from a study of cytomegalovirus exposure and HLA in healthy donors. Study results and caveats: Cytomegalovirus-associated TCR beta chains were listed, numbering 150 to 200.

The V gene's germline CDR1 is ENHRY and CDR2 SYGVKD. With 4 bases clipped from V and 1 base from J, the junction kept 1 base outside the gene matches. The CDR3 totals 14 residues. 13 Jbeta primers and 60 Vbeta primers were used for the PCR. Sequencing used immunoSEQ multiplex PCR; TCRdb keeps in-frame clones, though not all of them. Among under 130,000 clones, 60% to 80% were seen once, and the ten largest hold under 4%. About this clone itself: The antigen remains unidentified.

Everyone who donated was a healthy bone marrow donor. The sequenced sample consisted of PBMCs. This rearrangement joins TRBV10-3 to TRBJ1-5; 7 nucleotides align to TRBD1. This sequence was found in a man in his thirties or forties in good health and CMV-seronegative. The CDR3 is CAISGTGSNQPQHF. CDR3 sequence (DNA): TGTGCCATCAGTGGGACAGGAAGCAATCAGCCCCAGCATTTT.